This T cell receptor beta chain was sequenced in a study of cytomegalovirus exposure and HLA in healthy donors. PCR used 60 Vbeta primers and 13 Jbeta primers. Using immunoSEQ multiplex PCR, the repertoire was profiled, and TCRdb retains in-frame clones only, with some absent. The sample shows some 200,000 clones, roughly 80% of them seen only once. Healthy bone marrow donors made up the donors. This TCR was recovered from a middle-aged man in good health and CMV-seropositive. Sequences were obtained from PBMCs.

The CDR3, as DNA: TGTGCCAGCAGCAGGCGACTAGCGGGGTTTAGCACAGATACGCAGTATTTT. Protein: CASSRRLAGFSTDTQYF. This sequence joins TRBV7-2 and TRBJ2-3, with 11 bases aligning to TRBD2. CDR1 and CDR2 (germline): SGHTA, FQGNSA. V lost 5 bases, J lost 0 bases, and 7 bases stayed unmatched. The CDR3 sequence is 17 residues long.